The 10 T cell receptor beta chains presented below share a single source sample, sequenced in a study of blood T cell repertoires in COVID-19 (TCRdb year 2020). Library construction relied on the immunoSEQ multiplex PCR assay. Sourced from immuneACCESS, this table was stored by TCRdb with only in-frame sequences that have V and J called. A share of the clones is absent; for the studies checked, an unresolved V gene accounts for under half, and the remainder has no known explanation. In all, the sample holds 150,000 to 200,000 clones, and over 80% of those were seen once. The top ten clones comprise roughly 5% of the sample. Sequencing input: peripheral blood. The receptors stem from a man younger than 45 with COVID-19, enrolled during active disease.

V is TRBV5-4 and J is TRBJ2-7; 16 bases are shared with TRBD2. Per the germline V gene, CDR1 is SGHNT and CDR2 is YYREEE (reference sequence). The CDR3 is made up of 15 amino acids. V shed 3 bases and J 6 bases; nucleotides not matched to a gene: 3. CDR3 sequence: CASSSGTSGGVEQYF. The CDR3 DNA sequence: TGTGCCAGCAGCTCCGGGACTAGCGGGGGGGTCGAGCAGTACTTC.

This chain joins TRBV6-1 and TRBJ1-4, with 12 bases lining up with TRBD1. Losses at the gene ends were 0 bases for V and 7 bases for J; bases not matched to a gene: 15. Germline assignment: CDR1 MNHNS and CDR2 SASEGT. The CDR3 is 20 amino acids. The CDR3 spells CASSEAVRGQGARLGEKLFF. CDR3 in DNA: TGTGCCAGCAGTGAAGCGGTCCGGGGACAGGGGGCGCGGCTAGGTGAAAAACTGTTTTTT.

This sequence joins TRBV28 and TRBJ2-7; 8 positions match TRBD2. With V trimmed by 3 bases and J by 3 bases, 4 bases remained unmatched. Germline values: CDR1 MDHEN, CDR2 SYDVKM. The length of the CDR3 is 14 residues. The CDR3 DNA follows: TGTGCCAGCAGTTTGGCGGGGGGTAGCTACGAGCAGTACTTC. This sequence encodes CASSLAGGSYEQYF.

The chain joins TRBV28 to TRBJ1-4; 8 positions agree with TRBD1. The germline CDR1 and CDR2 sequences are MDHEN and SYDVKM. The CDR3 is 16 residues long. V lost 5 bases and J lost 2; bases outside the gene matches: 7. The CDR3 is CASSPATGVTNEKLFF. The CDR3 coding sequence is TGTGCCAGCAGTCCCGCGACAGGGGTTACTAATGAAAAACTGTTTTTT.

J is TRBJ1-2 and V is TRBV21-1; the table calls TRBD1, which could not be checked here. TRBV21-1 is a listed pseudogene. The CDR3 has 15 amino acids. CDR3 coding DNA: TGTGCCAGCAGCAAGATAGACAAAGGTAACTATGGCTACACCTTC. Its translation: CASSKIDKGNYGYTF.

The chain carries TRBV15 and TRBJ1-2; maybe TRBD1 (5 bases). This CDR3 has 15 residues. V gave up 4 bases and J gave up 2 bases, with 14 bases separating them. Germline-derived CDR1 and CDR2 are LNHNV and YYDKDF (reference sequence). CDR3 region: CATSTLFTGNYGYTF. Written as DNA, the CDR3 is TGTGCCACCAGCACGCTCTTTACAGGAAACTATGGCTACACCTTC.

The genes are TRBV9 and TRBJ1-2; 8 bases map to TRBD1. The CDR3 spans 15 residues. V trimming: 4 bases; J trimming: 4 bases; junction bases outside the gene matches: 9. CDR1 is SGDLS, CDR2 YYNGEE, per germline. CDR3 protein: CASSPSGDRIYGYTF. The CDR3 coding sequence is TGTGCCAGCAGCCCTTCTGGGGACAGGATCTATGGCTACACCTTC.

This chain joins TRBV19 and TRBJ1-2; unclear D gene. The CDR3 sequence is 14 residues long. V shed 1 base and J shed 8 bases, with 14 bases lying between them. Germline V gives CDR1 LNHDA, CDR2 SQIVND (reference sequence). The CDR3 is CASSIVGSGEGYTF. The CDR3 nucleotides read TGTGCCAGTAGTATAGTAGGAAGCGGTGAGGGCTACACCTTC.

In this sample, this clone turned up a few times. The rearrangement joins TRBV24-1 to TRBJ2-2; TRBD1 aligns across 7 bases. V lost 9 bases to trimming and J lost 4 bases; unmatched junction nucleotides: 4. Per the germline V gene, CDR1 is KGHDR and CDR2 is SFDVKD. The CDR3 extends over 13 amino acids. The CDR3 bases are TGTGCCACCCGCCGGGACAGCACCGGGGAGCTGTTTTTT. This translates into CATRRDSTGELFF.

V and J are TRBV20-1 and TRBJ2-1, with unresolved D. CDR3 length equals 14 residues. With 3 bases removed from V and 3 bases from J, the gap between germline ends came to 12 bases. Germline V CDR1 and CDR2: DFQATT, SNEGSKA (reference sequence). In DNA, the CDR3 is TGCAGTGCTAGTACGGCGCTAGGCTACAATGAGCAGTTCTTC. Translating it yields CSASTALGYNEQFF.